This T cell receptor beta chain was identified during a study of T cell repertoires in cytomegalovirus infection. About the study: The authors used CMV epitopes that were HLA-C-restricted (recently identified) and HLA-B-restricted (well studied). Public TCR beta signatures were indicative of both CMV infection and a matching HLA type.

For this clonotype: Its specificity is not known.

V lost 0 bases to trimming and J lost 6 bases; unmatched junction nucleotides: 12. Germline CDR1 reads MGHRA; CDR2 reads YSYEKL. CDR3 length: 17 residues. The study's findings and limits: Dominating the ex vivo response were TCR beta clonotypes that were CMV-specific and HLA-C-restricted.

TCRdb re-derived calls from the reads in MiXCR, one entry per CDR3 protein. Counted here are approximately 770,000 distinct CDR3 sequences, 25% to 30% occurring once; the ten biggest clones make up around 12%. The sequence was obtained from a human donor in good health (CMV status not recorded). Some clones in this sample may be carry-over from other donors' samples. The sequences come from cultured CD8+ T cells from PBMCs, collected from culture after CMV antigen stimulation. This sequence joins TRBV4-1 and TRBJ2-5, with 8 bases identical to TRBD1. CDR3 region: CASSQDIVTGGMQTQYF. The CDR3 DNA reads TGCGCCAGCAGCCAAGATATCGTCACAGGGGGGATGCAGACCCAGTACTTC.